This T cell receptor beta chain was retrieved from a study of T cell changes during pregnancy in multiple sclerosis. Clones were sequenced by immunoSEQ multiplex PCR, and TCRdb holds only the in-frame ones, with some missing. Of some 100,000 clones in the sample, almost 95% were seen once. This CDR3 contains 13 residues. V was clipped by 1 base and J by 6 bases, with 10 bases between them. The germline V gene has CDR1 SEHNR and CDR2 FQNEAQ (reference sequence). The clonotype was recovered from a female donor with multiple sclerosis, enrolled in a pregnancy study. The chain has TRBV7-9 and TRBJ2-7; weak D call: TRBD2 (6 bases). The sequences come from peripheral blood, collected before pregnancy. This CDR3 is CASSLVEGSEQYF. In nucleotides, the CDR3 is TGTGCCAGCAGCTTAGTGGAGGGCTCCGAGCAGTACTTC.